The 10 T cell receptor beta chains in this list originate from one sample, sequenced in a study of blood T cell repertoires in COVID-19 (dated by TCRdb to 2020 to 2021). The method behind the library was the immunoSEQ multiplex PCR assay. The immuneACCESS repertoire file appears here via TCRdb, limited to in-frame rearrangements. These files lack a portion of the clones; in checked studies, under half of the deficit traces to unresolved V genes, and the cause of the others is not known. A total of about 97,000 clones appear in this sample, around 87% of them only once. The top ten clones comprise less than 3.5% of the sample. The sequenced material came from peripheral blood. The receptors originated from a man between 50 and 59 years old with active or convalescent COVID-19.

In this sample, this clone turned up once. V usage is TRBV7-8 and J usage is TRBJ2-2; tentative D call: TRBD2 (7 bases). The CDR3 spans 16 residues. Germline loops: CDR1 SGHVS, CDR2 FQNEAQ. V shed 3 bases and J shed 5 bases, with 16 bases lying between them. The CDR3 region has the DNA TGTGCCAGCAGCTTGAACGGGGGGCCACAGACCGGGGAGCTGTTTTTT. Residues: CASSLNGGPQTGELFF.

This chain connects TRBV6-1 to TRBJ1-5; 10 nucleotides agree with TRBD1. The V gene's germline CDR1 is MNHNS and CDR2 SASEGT. Losses at the gene ends were 7 bases for V and 4 bases for J; bases not matched to a gene: 7. The CDR3 covers 15 residues. CDR3 in amino acids: CASTQLGQGNQPQHF. The CDR3 DNA is TGTGCCAGCACCCAGCTGGGACAGGGGAATCAGCCCCAGCATTTT.

This chain uses TRBV4-1 with TRBJ2-5; 9 bases match TRBD1. CDR3 length: 17 residues. Per germline, CDR1 MGHRA and CDR2 YSYEKL. J gave up 7 bases and V 2 bases, and 14 bases lay outside the gene matches. The CDR3 spells CASSQPTGGPNRGTQYF. CDR3 nucleotides: TGCGCCAGCAGCCAACCCACAGGGGGCCCAAACCGGGGGACCCAGTACTTC.

The gene calls are TRBV7-6 and TRBJ2-6; no clear D. V dropped 5 bases and J dropped 0 bases, with 14 bases sitting between them. Looked up from germline, CDR1 is SGHVS and CDR2 is FNYEAQ. This CDR3 has 17 amino acids. Written as DNA, the CDR3 is TGTGCCAGCAGCGCAAAGACAAACCCCTCTGGGGCCAACGTCCTGACTTTC. This translates into CASSAKTNPSGANVLTF. Combining the CDR3 with reference TRBV7-6 and TRBJ2-6 gives the whole variable domain GAGVSQSPRYKVTKRGQDVALRCDPISGHVSLYWYRQALGQGPEFLTYFNYEAQQDKSGLPNDRFSAERPEGSISTLTIQRTEQRDSAMYRCASSAKTNPSGANVLTFGAGSRLTVL.

This sequence joins TRBV5-1 and TRBJ1-1, with TRBD1 identical over 7 bases. Germline assignment: CDR1 SGHRS and CDR2 YFSETQ. With 4 bases clipped from V and 4 bases from J, the junction kept 7 bases outside the gene matches. The CDR3 loop spans 14 amino acids. CDR3 sequence reads: CASSTGVSGTEAFF. The CDR3 DNA reads as TGCGCCAGCAGCACAGGGGTGAGTGGCACTGAAGCTTTCTTT.

This CDR3 is CASSQDLAGNYEQYF. In DNA, the CDR3 is TGTGCCAGCAGCCAAGACCTAGCGGGGAACTACGAGCAGTACTTC. The rearrangement joins TRBV3-1 (or the pseudogene TRBV3-2) to TRBJ2-7, with TRBD2 identical over 9 bases. The CDR3 has 15 residues. Germline CDR1 is LGHDT and CDR2 is YNNKEL (reference sequence). After removal of 0 bases from V and 3 bases from J, the junction contained 3 bases not matched to a gene.

The chain recombines TRBV29-1 with TRBJ2-7; possibly TRBD1 for D (7 bases). The CDR3 is made up of 17 amino acids. Germline V gene lookup returns CDR1 SQVTM and CDR2 ANQGSEA. The V end lost 4 bases, the J end lost 0 bases, and 22 bases lay between the germline ends. CDR3 region: CSVVGGKDWDSSYEQYV. CDR3 bases: TGCAGCGTTGTGGGGGGCAAGGACTGGGACAGCTCCTACGAGCAGTACGTC.

The V call is TRBV7-2, the J call TRBJ2-5; 10 bases fit TRBD2. This CDR3 is built from 17 residues. J was trimmed by 1 base and V by 5 bases; bases with no gene match: 10. The germline CDR1 and CDR2 sequences are SGHTA and FQGNSA. This CDR3 reads CASSQGGSGGPQETQYF. In DNA form, the CDR3 reads TGTGCCAGCAGCCAGGGGGGTAGCGGGGGGCCCCAAGAGACCCAGTACTTC.

The chain links TRBV28 to TRBJ1-1; TRBD1 might be the D (5 bases). This CDR3 comprises 11 residues. Germline values: CDR1 MDHEN, CDR2 SYDVKM. V lost 10 bases and J 5 bases, leaving 11 bases between the germline ends. CDR3 amino acids: CATRQGTEAFF. The CDR3, as DNA: TGTGCCACCAGGCAGGGTACTGAAGCTTTCTTT.

The chain uses TRBV5-8 and TRBJ2-1; 9 bases fit TRBD1. The CDR3 totals 15 residues. V shed 4 bases and J 8 bases; nucleotides not matched to a gene: 10. CDR1 and CDR2 (germline): SGHTS, YDEGEE. CDR3 region: CASSLRQGVKDEQFF. The CDR3 region has the DNA TGTGCCAGCAGCCTGCGACAGGGGGTGAAAGATGAGCAGTTCTTC.